Following are 12 T cell receptor beta chains from one sample sequenced in a study of T-cell reconstitution after alpha-beta-depleted transplantation in children. Using unique molecular identifiers, the investigators prepared the TCRbeta library. TCRdb passed the PCR reads through MiXCR, listing each CDR3 protein once. Of roughly 400,000 distinct CDR3 sequences in the sample, 43% were seen once. The source material was PBMCs, sampled before TCRalphabeta/CD19-depleted stem cell transplant. Source of these receptors: a girl aged 2 to 9 with aplastic anemia, due to receive a stem cell transplant.

V and J are TRBV12-3 or TRBV12-4 and TRBJ2-7, with 7 bases matching TRBD1. The length of the CDR3 is 13 residues. Germline trimming cut 6 bases from V and 3 bases from J; bases unmatched to any gene: 5. The CDR3 nucleotides read TGTGCCAGCAGAGGCAGGGGGATCTACGAGCAGTACTTC. It specifies CASRGRGIYEQYF.

There are many counts of this clonotype. V usage is TRBV5-1 and J usage is TRBJ2-5; D might be TRBD1 (5 bases). The CDR3 runs to 14 residues. V shed 3 bases and J shed 1 base, with 10 bases lying between them. Per germline, CDR1 SGHRS and CDR2 YFSETQ. DNA of the CDR3: TGCGCCAGCAGCTCCTCAGGGTCCCAAGAGACCCAGTACTTC. Its protein product is CASSSSGSQETQYF.

This clonotype was picked up many times. This chain links TRBV2 with TRBJ2-1; 10 bases line up with TRBD2. Trimming cost V 3 bases and J 16 bases; bases outside gene matches: 12. This CDR3 spans 14 amino acids. Germline assignment: CDR1 SNHLY and CDR2 FYNNEI. The CDR3 here is CASSDQGLAGEDFF. Here the CDR3 DNA reads TGTGCCAGCAGTGATCAGGGGCTAGCGGGAGAGGACTTCTTC.

This clonotype was seen a handful of times. The rearrangement uses TRBV14 and TRBJ2-4, with D possibly being TRBD1 or TRBD2 (5 bases each). This CDR3 region has 16 residues. V lost 0 bases, J lost 0 bases, and 9 bases lay in between. CDR1 and CDR2 (germline): SGHDN, FVKESK. CDR3: CASSQEGVAAKNIQYF. CDR3 in DNA: TGTGCCAGCAGCCAAGAGGGGGTGGCAGCCAAAAACATTCAGTACTTC.

The V gene is TRBV5-1, the J gene TRBJ2-4; a possible D gene is TRBD2 (6 bases). V gave up 4 bases and J gave up 2 bases, with 13 bases separating them. This CDR3 has 15 residues. Germline loops: CDR1 SGHRS, CDR2 YFSETQ. Here the CDR3 reads CASSRREDSKNIQYF. As DNA, the CDR3 is TGCGCCAGCAGCCGGAGGGAGGATTCCAAAAACATTCAGTACTTC.

The chain employs TRBV20-1 and TRBJ2-7; a weak D match, TRBD1 (6 bases). Germline V gene data show CDR1 as DFQATT and CDR2 as SNEGSKA (reference sequence). V gave up 5 bases and J gave up 6 bases, with 17 bases separating them. The CDR3 loop spans 13 amino acids. The CDR3 protein is CSALGQGRSEQYF. The CDR3 DNA reads as TGCAGTGCTCTGGGGCAGGGGCGGTCCGAGCAGTACTTC.

In its sample, this clonotype was seen a few times. This CDR3 is CSAPELPSTDTQYF. CDR3 sequence (DNA): TGCAGTGCACCGGAACTGCCTAGCACAGATACGCAGTATTTT. The gene calls are TRBV20-1 and TRBJ2-3, with unresolved D. Germline V lookup: CDR1 DFQATT, CDR2 SNEGSKA (reference sequence). Trimming removed 6 bases at V and 0 bases at J, with 13 bases between. This CDR3 has 14 amino acids.

The chain has TRBV7-6 and TRBJ1-6; tentative D call: TRBD1 (5 bases). In germline, CDR1 is SGHVS, CDR2 FNYEAQ. CDR3 size: 13 residues. V was pared by 1 base and J by 9 bases, with 7 bases between. The CDR3 nucleotides read TGTGCCAGCAGCTTAGGCGGGGGTTCACCCCTCCACTTT. Translation: CASSLGGGSPLHF. Combining the CDR3 with reference TRBV7-6 and TRBJ1-6 gives the whole variable domain GAGVSQSPRYKVTKRGQDVALRCDPISGHVSLYWYRQALGQGPEFLTYFNYEAQQDKSGLPNDRFSAERPEGSISTLTIQRTEQRDSAMYRCASSLGGGSPLHFGNGTRLTVT.

V usage is TRBV20-1 and J usage is TRBJ2-3, with D possibly TRBD2 on 6 matching bases. Germline V CDR1 and CDR2: DFQATT, SNEGSKA (reference sequence). V lost 6 bases and J 0 bases, leaving 13 bases between the germline ends. The CDR3 runs to 14 residues. As DNA, the CDR3 is TGCAGTGCGACTCCTGGGACTAGCACAGATACGCAGTATTTT. It translates to CSATPGTSTDTQYF.

V and J are TRBV7-6 and TRBJ1-2; 8 bases fit TRBD1. In germline, CDR1 is SGHVS, CDR2 FNYEAQ. V dropped 1 base and J dropped 6; count of bases not matched to a gene: 4. This CDR3 is 14 amino acids long. The CDR3 is CASSLGTGKDGYTF. The CDR3 nucleotides read TGTGCCAGCAGCTTAGGGACAGGGAAAGATGGCTACACCTTC.

In its sample, this clonotype was seen many times. The chain combines TRBV7-9 with TRBJ1-1; no clear D. The CDR3 is made up of 12 amino acids. V was shortened by 1 base and J by 7 bases, with 7 bases between the two germline ends. The germline V gene has CDR1 SEHNR and CDR2 FQNEAQ (reference sequence). The DNA of the CDR3 is TGTGCCAGCAGCTTAGGGGCAGTTGAAGCTTTCTTT. As protein: CASSLGAVEAFF.

This chain uses TRBV6-2 or TRBV6-3 with TRBJ2-1; 12 bases are a match to TRBD2. The CDR3 has 17 residues. Germline V gene data show CDR1 as MNHEY and CDR2 as SVGEGT. The trim removed 5 bases at V and 3 bases at J, leaving 8 bases unmatched. CDR3 bases: TGTGCCAGCAGTCCCAGGACTAGCGGGACACTCTACAATGAGCAGTTCTTC. Residues: CASSPRTSGTLYNEQFF.